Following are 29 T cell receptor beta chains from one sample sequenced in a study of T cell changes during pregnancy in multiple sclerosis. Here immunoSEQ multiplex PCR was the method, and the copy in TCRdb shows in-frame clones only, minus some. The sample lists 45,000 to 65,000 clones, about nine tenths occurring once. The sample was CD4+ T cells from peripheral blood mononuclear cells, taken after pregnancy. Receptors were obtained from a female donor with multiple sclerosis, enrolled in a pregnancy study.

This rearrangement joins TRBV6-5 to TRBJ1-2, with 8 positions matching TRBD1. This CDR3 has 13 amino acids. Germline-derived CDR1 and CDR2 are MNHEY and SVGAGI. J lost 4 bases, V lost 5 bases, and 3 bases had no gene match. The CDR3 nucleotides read TGTGCCAGCAGTGAGACAGGGGCCTATGGCTACACCTTC. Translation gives CASSETGAYGYTF.

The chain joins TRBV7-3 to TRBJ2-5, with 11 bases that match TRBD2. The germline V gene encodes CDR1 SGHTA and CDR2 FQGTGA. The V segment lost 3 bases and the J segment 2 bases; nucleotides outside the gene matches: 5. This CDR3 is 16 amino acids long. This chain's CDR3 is CASSFVGTSGQETQYF. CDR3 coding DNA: TGTGCCAGCAGCTTTGTCGGGACTAGCGGACAAGAGACCCAGTACTTC.

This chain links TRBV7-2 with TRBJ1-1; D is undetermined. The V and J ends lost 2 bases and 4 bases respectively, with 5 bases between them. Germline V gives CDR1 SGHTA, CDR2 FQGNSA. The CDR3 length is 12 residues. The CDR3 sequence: CASSLWSTEAFF. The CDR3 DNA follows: TGTGCCAGCAGCTTATGGAGCACTGAAGCTTTCTTT.

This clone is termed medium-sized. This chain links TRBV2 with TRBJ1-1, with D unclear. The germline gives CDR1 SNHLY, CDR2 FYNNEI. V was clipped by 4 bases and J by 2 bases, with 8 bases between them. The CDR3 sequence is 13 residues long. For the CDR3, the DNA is TGTGCCAGCAGTGTTGCAGGAAACACTGAAGCTTTCTTT. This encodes CASSVAGNTEAFF.

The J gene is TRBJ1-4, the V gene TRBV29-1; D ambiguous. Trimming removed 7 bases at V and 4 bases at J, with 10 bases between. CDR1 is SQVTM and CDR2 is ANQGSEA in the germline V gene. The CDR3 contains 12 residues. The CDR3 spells CSAGRYNEKLFF. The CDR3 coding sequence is TGCAGCGCGGGAAGGTATAATGAAAAACTGTTTTTT.

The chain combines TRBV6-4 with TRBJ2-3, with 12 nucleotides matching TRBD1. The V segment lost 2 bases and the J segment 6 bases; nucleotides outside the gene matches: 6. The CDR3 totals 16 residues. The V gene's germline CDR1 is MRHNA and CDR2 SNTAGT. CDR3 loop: CASSDHGTGGLDTQYF. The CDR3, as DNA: TGTGCCAGCAGTGACCATGGGACAGGGGGCTTGGATACGCAGTATTTT.

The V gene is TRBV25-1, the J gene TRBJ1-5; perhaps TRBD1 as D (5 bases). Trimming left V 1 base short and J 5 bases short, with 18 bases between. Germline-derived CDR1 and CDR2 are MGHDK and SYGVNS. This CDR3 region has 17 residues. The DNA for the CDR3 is TGTGCCAGCAGTGAATGGGATTCGATAGGGGAGGATCAGCCCCAGCATTTT. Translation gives CASSEWDSIGEDQPQHF.

The CDR3 reads CASSIRAKNIQYF. DNA of the CDR3: TGTGCCAGTAGTATCAGGGCCAAAAACATTCAGTACTTC. The chain couples TRBV19 to TRBJ2-4; D ambiguous. Germline V gene sequence: CDR1 LNHDA, CDR2 SQIVND (reference sequence). The V and J ends lost 3 bases and 1 base respectively, with 4 bases between them. This CDR3 spans 13 amino acids.

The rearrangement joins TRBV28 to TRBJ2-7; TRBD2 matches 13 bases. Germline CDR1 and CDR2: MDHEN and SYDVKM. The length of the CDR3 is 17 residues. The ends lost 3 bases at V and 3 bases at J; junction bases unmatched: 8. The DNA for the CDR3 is TGTGCCAGCAGTTTCGGGGGACTAGCGGGACCTAGCTACGAGCAGTACTTC. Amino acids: CASSFGGLAGPSYEQYF.

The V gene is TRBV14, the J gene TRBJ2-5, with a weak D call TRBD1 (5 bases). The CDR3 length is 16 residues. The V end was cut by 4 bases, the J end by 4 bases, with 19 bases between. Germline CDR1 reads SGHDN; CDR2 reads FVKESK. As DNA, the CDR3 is TGTGCCAGCAGCCCCCAAGTCCCAGGGCTGGGAGAGACCCAGTACTTC. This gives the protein CASSPQVPGLGETQYF.

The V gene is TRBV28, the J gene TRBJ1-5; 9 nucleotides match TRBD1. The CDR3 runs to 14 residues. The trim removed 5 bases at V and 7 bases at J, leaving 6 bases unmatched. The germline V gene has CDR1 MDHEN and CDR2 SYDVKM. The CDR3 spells CASSIRQGGQPQHF. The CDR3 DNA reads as TGTGCCAGCAGTATAAGACAGGGGGGCCAGCCCCAGCATTTT.

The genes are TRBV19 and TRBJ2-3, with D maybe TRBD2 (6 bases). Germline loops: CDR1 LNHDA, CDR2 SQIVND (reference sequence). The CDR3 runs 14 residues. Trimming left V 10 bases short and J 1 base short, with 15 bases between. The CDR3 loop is CATGGGSCTDTQYF. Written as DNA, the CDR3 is TGTGCCACCGGGGGTGGGTCGTGCACAGATACGCAGTATTTT.

CDR3 bases: TGTGCCTGGAGTGTATTGGCAGAAAACACTGAAGCTTTCTTT. Translated, it gives CAWSVLAENTEAFF. The chain carries TRBV30 and TRBJ1-1, with D unclear. The germline V gene encodes CDR1 GTSNPN and CDR2 SVGIG (reference sequence). The CDR3 runs 14 residues. V lost 0 bases to trimming and J lost 2 bases, with 10 bases between them.

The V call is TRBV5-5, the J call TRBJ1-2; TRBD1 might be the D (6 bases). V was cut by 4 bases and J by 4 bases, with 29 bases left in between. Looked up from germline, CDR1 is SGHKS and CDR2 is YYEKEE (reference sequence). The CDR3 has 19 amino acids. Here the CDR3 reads CASSRIVERTGGSSYGYTF. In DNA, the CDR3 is TGTGCCAGCAGCCGCATCGTCGAAAGGACGGGGGGCTCAAGCTATGGCTACACCTTC.

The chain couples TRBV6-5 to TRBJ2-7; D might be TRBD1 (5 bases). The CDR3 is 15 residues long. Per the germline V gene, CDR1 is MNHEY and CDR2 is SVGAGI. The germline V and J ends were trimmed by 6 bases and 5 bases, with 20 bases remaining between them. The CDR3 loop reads CASRGPDRSLHEQYF. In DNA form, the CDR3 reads TGTGCCAGCAGGGGTCCTGACAGAAGTCTTCACGAGCAGTACTTC.

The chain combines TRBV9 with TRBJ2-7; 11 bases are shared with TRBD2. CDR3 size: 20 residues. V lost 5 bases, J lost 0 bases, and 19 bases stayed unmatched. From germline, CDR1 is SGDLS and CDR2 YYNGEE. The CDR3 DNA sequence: TGTGCCAGCAGTGTTGGGACCGGGACTAGCGGCCAAAAAAGCTCCTACGAGCAGTACTTC. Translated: CASSVGTGTSGQKSSYEQYF.

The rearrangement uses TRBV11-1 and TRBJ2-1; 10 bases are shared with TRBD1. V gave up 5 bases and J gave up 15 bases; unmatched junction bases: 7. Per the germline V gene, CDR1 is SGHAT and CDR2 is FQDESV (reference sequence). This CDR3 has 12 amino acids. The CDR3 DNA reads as TGTGCCAGCAGCCAGGACAGGGGGAGGGGGTTCTTC. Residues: CASSQDRGRGFF.

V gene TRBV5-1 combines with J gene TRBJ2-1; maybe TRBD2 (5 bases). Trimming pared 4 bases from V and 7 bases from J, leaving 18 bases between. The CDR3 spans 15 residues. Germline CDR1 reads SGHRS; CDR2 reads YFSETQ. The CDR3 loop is CASSVPEGILNEQFF. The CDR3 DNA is TGCGCCAGCAGCGTGCCTGAGGGAATTTTAAATGAGCAGTTCTTC.

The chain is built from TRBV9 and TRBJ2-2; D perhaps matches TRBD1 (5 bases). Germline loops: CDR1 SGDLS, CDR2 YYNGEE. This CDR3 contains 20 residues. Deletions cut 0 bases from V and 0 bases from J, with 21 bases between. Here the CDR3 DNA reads TGTGCCAGCAGCGTAGCTACTGGGGCTGGCACCTTCGCGAACACCGGGGAGCTGTTTTTT. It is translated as CASSVATGAGTFANTGELFF.

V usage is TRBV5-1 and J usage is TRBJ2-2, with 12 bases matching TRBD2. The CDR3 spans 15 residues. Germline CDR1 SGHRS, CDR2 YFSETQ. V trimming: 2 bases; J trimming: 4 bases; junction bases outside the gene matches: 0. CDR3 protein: CASSLLAGGTGELFF. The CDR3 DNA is TGCGCCAGCAGCTTACTAGCGGGAGGCACCGGGGAGCTGTTTTTT. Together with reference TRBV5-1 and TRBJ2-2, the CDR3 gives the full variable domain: KAGVTQTPRYLIKTRGQQVTLSCSPISGHRSVSWYQQTPGQGLQFLFEYFSETQRNKGNFPGRFSGRQFSNSRSEMNVSTLELGDSALYLCASSLLAGGTGELFFGEGSRLTVL.

The CDR3 reads CASSHRVGDYGYTF. In nucleotides, the CDR3 is TGTGCCAGTAGCCACAGGGTAGGGGACTATGGCTACACCTTC. The chain joins TRBV19 to TRBJ1-2, with D perhaps matching TRBD1 (6 bases). Germline CDR1 and CDR2: LNHDA and SQIVND (reference sequence). V lost 6 bases to trimming and J lost 3 bases, with 14 bases between them. This CDR3 is built from 14 residues.

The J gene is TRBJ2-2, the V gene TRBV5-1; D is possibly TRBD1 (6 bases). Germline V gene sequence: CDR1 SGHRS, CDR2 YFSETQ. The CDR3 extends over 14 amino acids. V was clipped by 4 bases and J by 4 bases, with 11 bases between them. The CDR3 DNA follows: TGCGCCAGCAGCATATACAGGGCCACCGGGGAGCTGTTTTTT. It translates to CASSIYRATGELFF.

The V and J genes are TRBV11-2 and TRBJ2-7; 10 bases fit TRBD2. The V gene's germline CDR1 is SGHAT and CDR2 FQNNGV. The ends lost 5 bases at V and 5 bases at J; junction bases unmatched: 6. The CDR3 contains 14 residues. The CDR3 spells CASSLTSGIHEQYF. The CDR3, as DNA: TGTGCCAGCAGCCTCACTAGCGGGATTCACGAGCAGTACTTC.

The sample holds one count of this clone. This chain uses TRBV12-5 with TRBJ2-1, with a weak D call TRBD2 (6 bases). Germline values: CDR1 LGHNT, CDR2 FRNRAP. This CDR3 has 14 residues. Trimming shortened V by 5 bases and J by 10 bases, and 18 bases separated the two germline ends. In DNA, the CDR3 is TGTGCTAGTGGTCCCTGGGGGGTCGGTTACGAGCAGTTCTTC. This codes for CASGPWGVGYEQFF. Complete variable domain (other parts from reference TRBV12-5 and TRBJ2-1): DARVTQTPRHKVTEMGQEVTMRCQPILGHNTVFWYRQTMMQGLELLAYFRNRAPLDDSGMPKDRFSAEMPDATLATLKIQPSEPRDSAVYFCASGPWGVGYEQFFGPGTRLTVL.

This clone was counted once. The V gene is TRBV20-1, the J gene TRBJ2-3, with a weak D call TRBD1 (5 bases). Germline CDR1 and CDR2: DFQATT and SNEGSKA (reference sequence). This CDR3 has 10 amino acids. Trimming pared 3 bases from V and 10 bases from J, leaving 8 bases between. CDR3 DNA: TGCAGTGCTAGGTGGGGCTCGCAGTATTTT. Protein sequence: CSARWGSQYF.

CDR3 amino acids: CASSVQQGAVYEQYF. The DNA for the CDR3 is TGTGCCAGCAGCGTTCAACAGGGGGCGGTATACGAGCAGTACTTC. The chain joins TRBV28 to TRBJ2-7, with 9 bases identical to TRBD1. The germline gives CDR1 MDHEN, CDR2 SYDVKM. The CDR3 is 15 amino acids. V lost 6 bases, J lost 4 bases, and 10 bases stayed unmatched.

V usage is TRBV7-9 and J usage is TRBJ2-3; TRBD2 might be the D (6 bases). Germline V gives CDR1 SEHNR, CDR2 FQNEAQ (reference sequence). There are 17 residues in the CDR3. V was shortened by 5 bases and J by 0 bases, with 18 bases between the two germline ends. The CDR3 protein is CASSPPAWAGSTDTQYF. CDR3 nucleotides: TGTGCCAGCAGCCCACCTGCCTGGGCGGGAAGCACAGATACGCAGTATTTT.

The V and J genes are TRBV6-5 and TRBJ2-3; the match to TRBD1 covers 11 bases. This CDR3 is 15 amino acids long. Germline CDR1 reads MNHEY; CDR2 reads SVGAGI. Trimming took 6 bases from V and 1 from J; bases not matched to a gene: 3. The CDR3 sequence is CASRLDRGRTDTQYF. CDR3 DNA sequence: TGTGCCAGCAGGCTGGACAGGGGGCGCACAGATACGCAGTATTTT.

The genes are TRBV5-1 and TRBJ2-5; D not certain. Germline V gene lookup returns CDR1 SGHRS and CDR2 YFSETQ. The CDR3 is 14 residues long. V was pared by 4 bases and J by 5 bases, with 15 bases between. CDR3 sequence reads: CASSILVGSETQYF. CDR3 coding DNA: TGCGCCAGCAGCATATTGGTCGGGTCGGAGACCCAGTACTTC.